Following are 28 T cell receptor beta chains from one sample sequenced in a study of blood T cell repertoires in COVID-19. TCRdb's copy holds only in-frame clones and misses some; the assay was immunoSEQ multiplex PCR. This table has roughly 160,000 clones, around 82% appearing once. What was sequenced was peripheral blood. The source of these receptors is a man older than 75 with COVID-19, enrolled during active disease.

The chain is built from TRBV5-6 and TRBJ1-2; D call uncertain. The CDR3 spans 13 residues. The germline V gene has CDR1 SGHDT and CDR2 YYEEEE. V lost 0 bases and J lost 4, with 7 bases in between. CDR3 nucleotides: TGTGCCAGCAGCTTGGGGCGGCTCTATGGCTACACCTTC. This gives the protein CASSLGRLYGYTF.

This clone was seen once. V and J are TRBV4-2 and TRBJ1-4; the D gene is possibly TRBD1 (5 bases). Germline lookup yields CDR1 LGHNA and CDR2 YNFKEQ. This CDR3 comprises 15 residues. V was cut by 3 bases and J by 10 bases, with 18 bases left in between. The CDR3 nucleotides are TGTGCCAGCAGCCACGCGACAGAGACCTTTGGAAAACTGTTTTTT. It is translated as CASSHATETFGKLFF.

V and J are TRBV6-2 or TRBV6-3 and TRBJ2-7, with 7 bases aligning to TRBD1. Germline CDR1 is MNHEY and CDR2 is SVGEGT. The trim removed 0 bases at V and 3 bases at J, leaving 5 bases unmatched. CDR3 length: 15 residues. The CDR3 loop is CASSYSDRPFYEQYF. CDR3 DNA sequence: TGTGCCAGCAGTTACTCGGACAGGCCTTTCTACGAGCAGTACTTC.

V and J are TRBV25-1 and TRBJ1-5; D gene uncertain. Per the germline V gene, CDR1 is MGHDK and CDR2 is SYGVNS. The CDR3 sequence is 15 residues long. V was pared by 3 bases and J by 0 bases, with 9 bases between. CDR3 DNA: TGTGCCAGCAGTGACCCACGGGATAGCAATCAGCCCCAGCATTTT. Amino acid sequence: CASSDPRDSNQPQHF. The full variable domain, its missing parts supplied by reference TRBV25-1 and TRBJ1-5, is EADIYQTPRYLVIGTGKKITLECSQTMGHDKMYWYQQDPGMELHLIHYSYGVNSTEKGDLSSESTVSRIRTEHFPLTLESARPSHTSQYLCASSDPRDSNQPQHFGDGTRLSIL.

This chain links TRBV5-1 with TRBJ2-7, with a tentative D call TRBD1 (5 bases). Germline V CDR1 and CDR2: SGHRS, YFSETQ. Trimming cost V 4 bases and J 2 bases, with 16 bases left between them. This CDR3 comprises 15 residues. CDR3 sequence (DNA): TGCGCCAGCAGCCTAAATCCGGCAGGGCCCTACGAGCAGTACTTC. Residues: CASSLNPAGPYEQYF. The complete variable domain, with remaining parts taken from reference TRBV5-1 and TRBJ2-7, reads KAGVTQTPRYLIKTRGQQVTLSCSPISGHRSVSWYQQTPGQGLQFLFEYFSETQRNKGNFPGRFSGRQFSNSRSEMNVSTLELGDSALYLCASSLNPAGPYEQYFGPGTRLTVT.

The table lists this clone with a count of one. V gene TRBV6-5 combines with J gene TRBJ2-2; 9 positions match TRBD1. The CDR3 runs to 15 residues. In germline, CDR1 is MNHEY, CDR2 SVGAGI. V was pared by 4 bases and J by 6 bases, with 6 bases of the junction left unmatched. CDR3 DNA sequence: TGTGCCAGCAGTTTAGGGACAGGGTTATCCGGGGAGCTGTTTTTT. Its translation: CASSLGTGLSGELFF.

The CDR3 DNA sequence: TGTGCCAGCTCTGGGACTCCTAGGCCCCAAGAGACCCAGTACTTC. It encodes CASSGTPRPQETQYF. This sequence joins TRBV18 and TRBJ2-5, with a weak D call TRBD2 (6 bases). V was cut by 6 bases and J by 1 base, with 15 bases left in between. Germline CDR1 is KGHSH and CDR2 is LQKENI. This CDR3 region has 15 residues.

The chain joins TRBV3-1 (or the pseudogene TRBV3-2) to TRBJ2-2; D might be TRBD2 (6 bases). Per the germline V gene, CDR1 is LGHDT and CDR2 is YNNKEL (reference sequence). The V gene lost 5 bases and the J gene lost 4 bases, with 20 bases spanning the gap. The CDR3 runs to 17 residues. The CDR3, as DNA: TGTGCCAGCAGCTTACCGGGACTCGATTATGGCACCGGGGAGCTGTTTTTT. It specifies CASSLPGLDYGTGELFF.

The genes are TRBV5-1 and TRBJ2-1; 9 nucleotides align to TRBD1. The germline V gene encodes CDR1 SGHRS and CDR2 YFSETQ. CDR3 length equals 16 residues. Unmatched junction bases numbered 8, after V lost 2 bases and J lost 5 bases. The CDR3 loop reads CASSFLPGQGDNEQFF. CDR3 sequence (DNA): TGCGCCAGCAGCTTTCTACCGGGACAGGGAGACAATGAGCAGTTCTTC.

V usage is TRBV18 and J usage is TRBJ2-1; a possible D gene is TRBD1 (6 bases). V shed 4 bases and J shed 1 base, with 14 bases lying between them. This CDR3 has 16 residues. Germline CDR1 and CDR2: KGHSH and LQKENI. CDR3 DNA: TGTGCCAGCTCACAGAGACAGGTTGGGTCCTACAATGAGCAGTTCTTC. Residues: CASSQRQVGSYNEQFF.

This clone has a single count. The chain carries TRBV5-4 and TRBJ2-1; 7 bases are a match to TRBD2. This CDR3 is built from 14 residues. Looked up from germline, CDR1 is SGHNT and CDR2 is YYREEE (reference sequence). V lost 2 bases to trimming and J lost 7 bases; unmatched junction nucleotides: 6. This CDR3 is CASSLLGGENEQFF. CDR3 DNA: TGTGCCAGCAGCTTATTGGGAGGGGAGAATGAGCAGTTCTTC. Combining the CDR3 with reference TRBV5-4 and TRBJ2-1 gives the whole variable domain ETGVTQSPTHLIKTRGQQVTLRCSSQSGHNTVSWYQQALGQGPQFIFQYYREEENGRGNFPPRFSGLQFPNYSSELNVNALELDDSALYLCASSLLGGENEQFFGPGTRLTVL.

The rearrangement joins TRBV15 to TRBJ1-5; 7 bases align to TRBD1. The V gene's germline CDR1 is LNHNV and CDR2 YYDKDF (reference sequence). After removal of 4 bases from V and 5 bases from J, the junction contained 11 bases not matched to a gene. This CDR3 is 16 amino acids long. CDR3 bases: TGTGCCACCAGCACCATCCCCGGGACAGTCGATCAGCCCCAGCATTTT. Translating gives CATSTIPGTVDQPQHF.

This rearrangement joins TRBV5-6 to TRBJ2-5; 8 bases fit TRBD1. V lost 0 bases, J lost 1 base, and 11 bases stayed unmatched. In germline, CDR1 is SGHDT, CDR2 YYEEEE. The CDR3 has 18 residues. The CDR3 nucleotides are TGTGCCAGCAGCTTGGAAGGACAGGGCCTCTACCCCCAAGAGACCCAGTACTTC. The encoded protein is CASSLEGQGLYPQETQYF.

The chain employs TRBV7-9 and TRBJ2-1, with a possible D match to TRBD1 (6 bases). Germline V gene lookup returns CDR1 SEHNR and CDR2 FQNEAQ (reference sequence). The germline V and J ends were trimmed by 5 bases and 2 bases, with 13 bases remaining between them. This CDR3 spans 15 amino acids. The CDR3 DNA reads TGTGCCAGCAGCGCCCCCGGGACACCCTACAATGAGCAGTTCTTC. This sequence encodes CASSAPGTPYNEQFF.

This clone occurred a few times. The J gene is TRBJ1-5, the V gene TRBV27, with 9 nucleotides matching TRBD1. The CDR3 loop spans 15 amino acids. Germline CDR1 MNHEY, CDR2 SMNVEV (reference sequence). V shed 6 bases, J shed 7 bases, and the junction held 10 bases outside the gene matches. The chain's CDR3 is CASSMGQGFRQPQHF. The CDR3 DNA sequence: TGTGCCAGCAGCATGGGACAGGGATTCAGGCAGCCCCAGCATTTT.

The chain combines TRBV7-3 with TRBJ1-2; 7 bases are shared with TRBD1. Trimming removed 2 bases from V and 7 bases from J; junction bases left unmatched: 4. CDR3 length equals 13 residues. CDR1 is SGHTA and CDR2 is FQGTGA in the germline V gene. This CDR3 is CASSLDREAGYTF. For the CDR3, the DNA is TGTGCCAGCAGCTTAGACAGGGAAGCTGGCTACACCTTC.

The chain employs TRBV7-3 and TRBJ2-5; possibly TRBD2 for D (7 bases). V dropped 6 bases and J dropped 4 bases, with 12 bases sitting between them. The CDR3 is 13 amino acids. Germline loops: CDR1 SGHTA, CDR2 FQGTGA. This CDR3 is CASSRGGRETQYF. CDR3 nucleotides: TGTGCCAGCAGTCGCGGGGGCAGAGAGACCCAGTACTTC.

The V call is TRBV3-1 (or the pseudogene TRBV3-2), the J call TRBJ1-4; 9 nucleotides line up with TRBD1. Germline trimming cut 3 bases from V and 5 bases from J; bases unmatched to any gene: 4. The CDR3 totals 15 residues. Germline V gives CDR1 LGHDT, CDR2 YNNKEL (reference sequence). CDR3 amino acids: CASSHLDRGNEKLFF. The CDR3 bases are TGTGCCAGCAGCCATTTAGACAGGGGGAATGAAAAACTGTTTTTT.

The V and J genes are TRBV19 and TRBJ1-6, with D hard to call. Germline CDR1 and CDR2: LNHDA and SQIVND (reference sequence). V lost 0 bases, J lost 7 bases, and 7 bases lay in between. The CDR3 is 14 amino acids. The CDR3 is CASSIEGRNSPLHF. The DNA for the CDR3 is TGTGCCAGTAGTATAGAGGGGAGGAATTCACCCCTCCACTTT.

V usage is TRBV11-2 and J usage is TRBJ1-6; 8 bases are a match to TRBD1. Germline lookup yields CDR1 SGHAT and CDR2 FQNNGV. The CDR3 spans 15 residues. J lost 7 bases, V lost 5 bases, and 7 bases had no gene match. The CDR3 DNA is TGTGCCAGCAGCGTCCAGGGGGCCCGGAATTCACCCCTCCACTTT. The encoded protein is CASSVQGARNSPLHF.

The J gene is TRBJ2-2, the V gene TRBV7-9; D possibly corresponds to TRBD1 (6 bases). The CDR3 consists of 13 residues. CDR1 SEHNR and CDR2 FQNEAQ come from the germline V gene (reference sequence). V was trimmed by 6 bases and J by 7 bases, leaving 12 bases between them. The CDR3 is CASRLQGSGELFF. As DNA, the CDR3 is TGTGCCAGCAGATTACAGGGTAGCGGGGAGCTGTTTTTT. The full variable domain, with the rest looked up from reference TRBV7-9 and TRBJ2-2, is DTGVSQNPRHKITKRGQNVTFRCDPISEHNRLYWYRQTLGQGPEFLTYFQNEAQLEKSRLLSDRFSAERPKGSFSTLEIQRTEQGDSAMYLCASRLQGSGELFFGEGSRLTVL.

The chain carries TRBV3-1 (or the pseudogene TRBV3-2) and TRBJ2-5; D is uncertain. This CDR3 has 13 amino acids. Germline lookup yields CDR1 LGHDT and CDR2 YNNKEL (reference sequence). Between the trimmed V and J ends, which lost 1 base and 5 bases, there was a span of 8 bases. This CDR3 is CASSQGLRETQYF. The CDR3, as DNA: TGTGCCAGCAGCCAAGGTCTCCGGGAGACCCAGTACTTC.

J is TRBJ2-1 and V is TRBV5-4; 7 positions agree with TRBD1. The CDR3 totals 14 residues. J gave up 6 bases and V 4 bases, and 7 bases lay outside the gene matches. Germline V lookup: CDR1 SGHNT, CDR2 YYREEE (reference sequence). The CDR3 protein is CASSARDSSNEQFF. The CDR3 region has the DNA TGTGCCAGCAGCGCCCGGGACAGCTCCAATGAGCAGTTCTTC.

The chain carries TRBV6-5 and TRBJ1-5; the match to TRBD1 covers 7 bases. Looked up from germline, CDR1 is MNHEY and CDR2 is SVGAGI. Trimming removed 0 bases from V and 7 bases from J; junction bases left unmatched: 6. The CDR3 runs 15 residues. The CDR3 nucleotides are TGTGCCAGCAGTTACTCGAAGGGGGCAGGACAGCCCCAGCATTTT. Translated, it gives CASSYSKGAGQPQHF.

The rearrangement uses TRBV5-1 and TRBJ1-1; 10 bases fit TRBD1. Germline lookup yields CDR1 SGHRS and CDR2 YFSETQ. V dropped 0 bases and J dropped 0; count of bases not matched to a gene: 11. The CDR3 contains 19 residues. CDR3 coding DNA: TGCGCCAGCAGCTTGGGGACAGGGGGTACCTTACCCATGAACACTGAAGCTTTCTTT. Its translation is CASSLGTGGTLPMNTEAFF.

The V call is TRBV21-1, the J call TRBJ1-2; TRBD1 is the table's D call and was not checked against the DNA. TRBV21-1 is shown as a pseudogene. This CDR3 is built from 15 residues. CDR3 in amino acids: CASSKAPQVFYGYTF. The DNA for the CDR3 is TGTGCCAGCAGCAAAGCGCCACAGGTATTCTATGGCTACACCTTC.

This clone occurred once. CDR3 coding DNA: TGTGCCAGCGTGGAACCGGGACTAGGTCAGCATGAGCAGTTCTTC. Protein: CASVEPGLGQHEQFF. The chain is built from TRBV6-6 and TRBJ2-1; 8 nucleotides line up with TRBD2. Germline V gene lookup returns CDR1 MNHNY and CDR2 SVGAGI (reference sequence). J lost 8 bases, V lost 8 bases, and 14 bases had no gene match. The CDR3 is 15 amino acids.

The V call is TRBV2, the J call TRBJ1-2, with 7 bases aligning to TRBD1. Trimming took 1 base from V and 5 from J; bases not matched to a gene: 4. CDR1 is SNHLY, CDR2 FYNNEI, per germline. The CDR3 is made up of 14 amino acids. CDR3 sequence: CASSEDGRGYGYTF. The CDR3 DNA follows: TGTGCCAGCAGTGAAGATGGCAGGGGGTATGGCTACACCTTC.